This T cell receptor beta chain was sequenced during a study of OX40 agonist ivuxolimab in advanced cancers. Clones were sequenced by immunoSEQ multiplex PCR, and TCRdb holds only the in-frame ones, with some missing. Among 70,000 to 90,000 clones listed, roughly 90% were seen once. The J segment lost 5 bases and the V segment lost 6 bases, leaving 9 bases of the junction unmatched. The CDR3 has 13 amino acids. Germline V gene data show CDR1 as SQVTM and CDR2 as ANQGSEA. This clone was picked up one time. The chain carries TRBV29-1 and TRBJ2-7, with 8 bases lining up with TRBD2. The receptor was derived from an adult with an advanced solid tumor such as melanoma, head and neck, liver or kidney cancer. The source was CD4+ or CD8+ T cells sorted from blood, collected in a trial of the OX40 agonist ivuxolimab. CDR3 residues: CSVQGGRLDEQYF. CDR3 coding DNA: TGCAGCGTGCAGGGCGGGAGGTTAGACGAGCAGTACTTC.